This TCR beta chain was sequenced during a study of a mutant IDH1 vaccine in newly diagnosed glioma. Whole-study context: Patients had eight vaccinations, in weeks 1, 3, 5, 7, 11, 15, 19 and 23. Patients got radiotherapy, temozolomide, or both beforehand, and most got both.

Findings of the study overall: Changes in the top peripheral T cell clonotypes seemingly had no bearing on pseudoprogression.

This CDR3 comprises 14 residues. From germline, CDR1 is SGHTA and CDR2 FQGNSA. The ends were cut back, 4 bases at V and 3 bases at J, with 12 bases in the middle. TCRdb's copy holds only in-frame clones and misses some; the assay was immunoSEQ multiplex PCR. The sample yields about 52,000 clones, around nine tenths seen once. On this clone: As yet, its antigen is unknown.

Time point of the sample: week 11, during vaccination. Alongside topical imiquimod, each dose of vaccine comprised 300 ug of mutant IDH1 20-mer peptide. The donor cohort comprised cases of new WHO grade 3 or 4 IDH1-mutant, ATRX-lost astrocytoma. This sample comprised PBMCs, obtained from a glioma patient whose treatment included an IDH1 peptide vaccine. The V call is TRBV7-2, the J call TRBJ1-2; D perhaps matches TRBD1 (5 bases). The sequence derives from a man aged 50 or older with glioma. The CDR3 here is CASSSGGADYGYTF. The CDR3 DNA reads TGTGCCAGCAGCTCCGGCGGGGCGGACTATGGCTACACCTTC. The whole variable domain, filled in from reference TRBV7-2 and TRBJ1-2, reads GAGVSQSPSNKVTEKGKDVELRCDPISGHTALYWYRQSLGQGLEFLIYFQGNSAPDKSGLPSDRFSAERTGGSVSTLTIQRTQQEDSAVYLCASSSGGADYGYTFGSGTRLTVV.